The sequence of this T cell receptor beta chain was determined in a study of blood T cells in healthy people across ages. The CDR3 has 14 amino acids. After removal of 7 bases from V and 1 base from J, the junction contained 5 bases not matched to a gene. Germline V gives CDR1 SNHLY, CDR2 FYNNEI. Sample-barcoded 5' priming and a J-beta primer mix drove a second PCR of about 6 to 12 cycles. TCRdb re-called the 5' RACE reads through MiXCR, storing one row per CDR3 protein. The data show some 1 million distinct CDR3 sequences, 40% to 45% seen once. Study-level results: Across samples, TCR beta diversity tracked strongly with naive T cell percentage.

For this clonotype: Its matching antigen is unknown.

Sample: blood. V gene TRBV2 combines with J gene TRBJ1-2, with TRBD1 matching 8 bases. The TCR was taken from a woman in her sixties or seventies in good health. This CDR3 reads CASNRDRSNYGYTF. The CDR3 bases are TGTGCCAGCAACCGGGACAGGAGTAACTATGGCTACACCTTC.